These T cell receptor beta chains were read from a single sample in a study of blood T cell repertoires in COVID-19. The method was immunoSEQ multiplex PCR; TCRdb's version includes in-frame clones alone and lacks a portion of them. The sample has 150,000 or so clones, over 80% seen once; the top ten hold 10% to 15%. The sample comprised PBMCs or T cells enriched from blood (not recorded which). All receptors derive from a woman aged 55-75 years who had recovered from COVID-19. Each CDR3 is given without its conserved first and last residue.

J gene: TRBJ2-5
V gene: TRBV5-1
CDR3 length: 11
CDR3 protein: ASSPTGEETQY

J gene: TRBJ1-4
V gene: TRBV12-3/TRBV12-4
CDR3 length: 11
CDR3 protein: ASRGTTNEKLF

J gene: TRBJ1-1
V gene: TRBV30
CDR3 length: 11
CDR3 protein: AWSIGGFTEAF

J gene: TRBJ2-2
V gene: TRBV5-1
CDR3 length: 10
CDR3 protein: ASQGTGGELF

J gene: TRBJ1-1
V gene: TRBV29-1
CDR3 length: 11
CDR3 protein: SVEAGGATEAF

J gene: TRBJ1-6
V gene: TRBV3-1/TRBV3-2
CDR3 length: 13
CDR3 protein: ASSPTGQGDSPLH

J gene: TRBJ1-4
V gene: TRBV4-2
CDR3 length: 14
CDR3 protein: ASSQVRTGGREKLF

J gene: TRBJ2-2
V gene: TRBV24-1
CDR3 length: 12
CDR3 protein: ATSGGMNTGELF

J gene: TRBJ2-7
V gene: TRBV5-1
CDR3 length: 13
CDR3 protein: ASSLAVSRSYEQY

J gene: TRBJ1-3
V gene: TRBV9
CDR3 length: 15
CDR3 protein: ASSVAPGQGSGNTIY

J gene: TRBJ1-1
V gene: TRBV5-1
CDR3 length: 12
CDR3 protein: ASSLGGPNTEAF

J gene: TRBJ2-2
V gene: TRBV29-1
CDR3 length: 11
CDR3 protein: SVGTIRTGELF

J gene: TRBJ1-2
V gene: TRBV19
CDR3 length: 11
CDR3 protein: ASSSRGDYGYT

J gene: TRBJ1-1
V gene: TRBV7-9
CDR3 length: 11
CDR3 protein: ASSLNTGAEAF

J gene: TRBJ2-2
V gene: TRBV5-1
CDR3 length: 12
CDR3 protein: ASSSQGGTGELF

J gene: TRBJ2-2
V gene: TRBV30
CDR3 length: 10
CDR3 protein: AWSRGTGELF

J gene: TRBJ1-3
V gene: TRBV29-1
CDR3 length: 11
CDR3 protein: SASPDSGNTIY

J gene: TRBJ1-2
V gene: TRBV10-3
CDR3 length: 13
CDR3 protein: AISESAGETRGYT

J gene: TRBJ1-1
V gene: TRBV7-8
CDR3 length: 12
CDR3 protein: ASSTGGLNTEAF

J gene: TRBJ2-3
V gene: TRBV30
CDR3 length: 10
CDR3 protein: AWSPGINTQY